Below are 2 T cell receptor beta chains sequenced from a single sample in a study of control samples from healthy donors and cancer patients (TCRdb year 2020). Preparation of the library involved the immunoSEQ multiplex PCR assay. What TCRdb holds here is the immuneACCESS table cut down to in-frame rearrangements. Part of the clones is not present; checked against another copy, under half of the missing clones reflect an unresolved V gene, and the others are unexplained. A total of under 150,000 clones appear in this sample, roughly 92% of them only once. Jointly, the top ten make up over 2.5% of the sample. The specimen sequenced was blood. These receptors were collected from a man younger than 45 in good health.

The chain carries TRBV29-1 and TRBJ2-3; D unclear. Per germline, CDR1 SQVTM and CDR2 ANQGSEA. The CDR3 contains 12 residues. Trimming removed 1 base from V and 6 bases from J, with 8 bases in between. CDR3: CSVEGSEDTQYF. The CDR3 DNA reads TGCAGCGTTGAAGGAAGTGAGGATACGCAGTATTTT.

The V and J genes are TRBV7-3 and TRBJ1-1; possibly TRBD1 for D (5 bases). Germline CDR1 reads SGHTA; CDR2 reads FQGTGA. The length of the CDR3 is 14 residues. V gave up 5 bases and J gave up 6 bases, with 16 bases separating them. CDR3 nucleotide sequence: TGTGCCAGCAGCAAAGGAGGGGTTGTAGCTGAAGCTTTCTTT. Amino acid sequence: CASSKGGVVAEAFF.